Shown below are 22 T cell receptor beta chains from a single sample sequenced in a study of blood T cell repertoires in COVID-19. The protocol was immunoSEQ multiplex PCR, while the TCRdb copy is restricted to in-frame clones and leaves out a portion. The table shows 250,000 to 300,000 clones, with 86% occurring only once. Sequencing input: peripheral blood. These receptors were taken from a man aged 30 to 39 with active or convalescent COVID-19.

This sequence joins TRBV7-7 and TRBJ2-5; 9 bases fit TRBD2. The CDR3 contains 15 residues. V shed 8 bases and J 4 bases; nucleotides not matched to a gene: 11. CDR1 is SSHAT, CDR2 FNYEAQ, per germline (reference sequence). DNA for the CDR3: TGTGCCAGCGCCGCGAGCGGGGGGTTACCAGAGACCCAGTACTTC. It translates to CASAASGGLPETQYF.

The rearrangement uses TRBV11-3 and TRBJ2-5, with TRBD1 as a possible D gene (6 bases). Trimming removed 3 bases from V and 3 bases from J, with 14 bases in between. The CDR3 sequence is 15 residues long. The V gene's germline CDR1 is SGHNT and CDR2 YENEEA. The DNA for the CDR3 is TGTGCCAGCAGCTTCCGTTCAGGGGAAGAAGAGACCCAGTACTTC. Protein product: CASSFRSGEEETQYF.

V is TRBV19 and J is TRBJ2-5; TRBD2 agrees at 7 bases. CDR3 length: 13 amino acids. Germline values: CDR1 LNHDA, CDR2 SQIVND (reference sequence). V lost 4 bases to trimming and J lost 7 bases; unmatched junction nucleotides: 6. This CDR3 reads CASSRGGDGTQYF. The DNA for the CDR3 is TGTGCCAGTAGTAGGGGAGGGGATGGGACCCAGTACTTC.

This chain connects TRBV10-1 to TRBJ2-7; 10 bases agree with TRBD1. Germline-derived CDR1 and CDR2 are WNHNN and SYGVQD (reference sequence). V was clipped by 5 bases and J by 6 bases; unmatched bases: 4. The length of the CDR3 is 13 residues. The CDR3 DNA sequence: TGCGCCAGCAGTCCCGGGACAGGGGTCGAGCAGTACTTC. Its protein is CASSPGTGVEQYF.

The J gene is TRBJ1-2, the V gene TRBV2; D not resolved. Trimming left V 0 bases short and J 7 bases short, with 12 bases between. CDR3 size: 14 residues. The V gene's germline CDR1 is SNHLY and CDR2 FYNNEI. The CDR3 reads CASSEAVIASGYTF. CDR3 nucleotides: TGTGCCAGCAGTGAAGCGGTTATAGCGAGTGGCTACACCTTC.

In its sample, this clone was seen a few times. The rearrangement uses TRBV5-1 and TRBJ2-3; D is perhaps TRBD2 (5 bases). V was trimmed by 0 bases and J by 6 bases, leaving 5 bases between them. Germline-derived CDR1 and CDR2 are SGHRS and YFSETQ. There are 12 residues in the CDR3. Here the CDR3 DNA reads TGCGCCAGCAGCTTGGGGAGGGATACGCAGTATTTT. Protein sequence: CASSLGRDTQYF. The full variable domain, rest sourced from reference TRBV5-1 and TRBJ2-3, is KAGVTQTPRYLIKTRGQQVTLSCSPISGHRSVSWYQQTPGQGLQFLFEYFSETQRNKGNFPGRFSGRQFSNSRSEMNVSTLELGDSALYLCASSLGRDTQYFGPGTRLTVL.

This clone occurred many times. This chain uses TRBV18 with TRBJ1-1; no reliable D call. Trimming took off 3 bases at V and 1 base at J, with 9 bases between the two ends. The CDR3 is made up of 14 amino acids. Germline CDR1 is KGHSH and CDR2 is LQKENI. DNA of the CDR3: TGTGCCAGCTCACCTGCCAGTTCGAACACTGAAGCTTTCTTT. Translation gives CASSPASSNTEAFF.

V usage is TRBV4-3 and J usage is TRBJ1-1; no definite D call. Germline CDR1 and CDR2: LGHNA and YSLEER. The CDR3 covers 14 residues. V was shortened by 4 bases and J by 3 bases, with 12 bases between the two germline ends. CDR3 DNA: TGCGCCAGCAGCCGCCAAAGAGAGGACACTGAAGCTTTCTTT. Translated, it gives CASSRQREDTEAFF.

This clone was observed once. This chain links TRBV30 with TRBJ1-6; D call uncertain. Per the germline V gene, CDR1 is GTSNPN and CDR2 is SVGIG (reference sequence). V was trimmed by 4 bases and J by 10 bases, leaving 23 bases between them. This CDR3 is 16 amino acids long. CDR3: CAWTSWEDQVYSPLHF. The CDR3 DNA reads as TGTGCCTGGACTAGTTGGGAGGACCAAGTTTACTCACCCCTCCACTTT.

V usage is TRBV7-7 and J usage is TRBJ2-7; possibly TRBD2 for D (6 bases). V dropped 5 bases and J dropped 3 bases, with 17 bases sitting between them. This CDR3 has 15 residues. Germline V lookup: CDR1 SSHAT, CDR2 FNYEAQ (reference sequence). The CDR3 is CASSKGLSEYYEQYF. The CDR3 DNA is TGTGCCAGCAGCAAGGGACTGAGTGAATACTACGAGCAGTACTTC.

CDR3 nucleotides: TGTGCCATCAGGGACACCGGGACCCAGTACTTC. The encoded protein is CAIRDTGTQYF. V and J are TRBV10-3 and TRBJ2-5; perhaps TRBD1 as D (5 bases). Trimming removed 6 bases from V and 7 bases from J, with 9 bases in between. CDR3 size: 11 residues. CDR1 is ENHRY, CDR2 SYGVKD, per germline.

The rearrangement joins TRBV3-1 (or the pseudogene TRBV3-2) to TRBJ1-1; 7 bases line up with TRBD1. There are 13 residues in the CDR3. V was clipped by 5 bases and J by 4 bases; unmatched bases: 4. Germline lookup yields CDR1 LGHDT and CDR2 YNNKEL (reference sequence). This CDR3 reads CASSDRDSTEAFF. In DNA, the CDR3 is TGTGCCAGCAGCGACAGGGATTCCACTGAAGCTTTCTTT.

The CDR3 sequence: CASSSSQGAGNTIYF. The CDR3 DNA reads as TGTGCCAGCAGCTCGTCACAGGGGGCTGGAAACACCATATATTTT. V is TRBV11-2 and J is TRBJ1-3; TRBD1 agrees at 8 bases. Trimming cost V 4 bases and J 2 bases; bases outside gene matches: 4. CDR1 and CDR2 (germline): SGHAT, FQNNGV. This CDR3 has 15 residues.

This chain links TRBV29-1 with TRBJ2-3; 13 bases are shared with TRBD2. The CDR3 length is 15 residues. Unmatched junction bases numbered 9, after V lost 7 bases and J lost 5 bases. CDR1 is SQVTM and CDR2 is ANQGSEA in the germline V gene. DNA for the CDR3: TGCAGCGGTACGACTAGCGGGGGGCCGGGAGATACGCAGTATTTT. This translates into CSGTTSGGPGDTQYF.

The chain is built from TRBV20-1 and TRBJ2-1, with D perhaps matching TRBD2 (7 bases). V lost 3 bases, J lost 8 bases, and 20 bases lay in between. The CDR3 has 15 residues. Germline assignment: CDR1 DFQATT and CDR2 SNEGSKA (reference sequence). The CDR3 DNA follows: TGCAGTGCTAGTCAATACGGGGGGCAGCACGATGAGCAGTTCTTC. This gives the protein CSASQYGGQHDEQFF.

This chain joins TRBV4-1 and TRBJ1-3; no clear D. The CDR3 extends over 16 amino acids. V lost 0 bases to trimming and J lost 2 bases, with 11 bases between them. Germline-derived CDR1 and CDR2 are MGHRA and YSYEKL. The CDR3 is CASSQERVPTGNTIYF. CDR3 sequence (DNA): TGCGCCAGCAGCCAAGAGAGGGTTCCAACTGGAAACACCATATATTTT.

The CDR3 loop reads CASSQTVNQPQHF. The CDR3, as DNA: TGTGCCAGCAGCCAGACAGTCAATCAGCCCCAGCATTTT. This sequence joins TRBV7-9 and TRBJ1-5; tentatively, D is TRBD1 (5 bases). Germline V gene lookup returns CDR1 SEHNR and CDR2 FQNEAQ (reference sequence). The V and J ends lost 5 bases and 3 bases respectively, with 8 bases between them. The CDR3 consists of 13 residues.

This clone showed up just once. V and J are TRBV27 and TRBJ1-6, with D unclear. The CDR3 spans 13 residues. The germline V gene encodes CDR1 MNHEY and CDR2 SMNVEV (reference sequence). V lost 11 bases to trimming and J lost 5 bases, with 13 bases between them. CDR3 in DNA: TGTGCCTCCCGCGGTCTGCATAATTCACCCCTCCACTTT. It is translated as CASRGLHNSPLHF.

CDR3 protein: CASSLANRGETQYF. CDR3 in DNA: TGTGCCAGCAGCTTGGCCAACAGGGGAGAGACCCAGTACTTC. The rearrangement joins TRBV5-5 to TRBJ2-5; 7 nucleotides align to TRBD1. The germline CDR1 and CDR2 sequences are SGHKS and YYEKEE (reference sequence). CDR3 length: 14 residues. V lost 0 bases to trimming and J lost 4 bases; unmatched junction nucleotides: 3.

The chain joins TRBV18 to TRBJ2-3; 7 nucleotides align to TRBD2. The CDR3 runs 16 residues. From germline, CDR1 is KGHSH and CDR2 LQKENI. The ends lost 0 bases at V and 2 bases at J; junction bases unmatched: 5. CDR3 sequence reads: CASSPPSGVYTDTQYF. The DNA for the CDR3 is TGTGCCAGCTCACCACCGAGCGGGGTTTACACAGATACGCAGTATTTT.

This sequence joins TRBV10-3 and TRBJ1-1; the match to TRBD1 covers 7 bases. Per the germline V gene, CDR1 is ENHRY and CDR2 is SYGVKD. CDR3 length equals 11 residues. Germline trimming cut 9 bases from V and 13 bases from J; bases unmatched to any gene: 11. The chain's CDR3 is CAIGGQGVDFF. The CDR3 region has the DNA TGTGCCATAGGAGGGCAGGGGGTGGATTTCTTT.

A single count supports this clone. The V and J genes are TRBV6-5 and TRBJ1-1; 7 nucleotides line up with TRBD1. The CDR3 sequence is 13 residues long. Germline V gives CDR1 MNHEY, CDR2 SVGAGI. With 5 bases clipped from V and 3 bases from J, the junction kept 3 bases outside the gene matches. CDR3 in DNA: TGTGCCAGCAGTACAGGGGCCCACACTGAAGCTTTCTTT. This encodes CASSTGAHTEAFF.